The 6 T cell receptor beta chains reported below all come from one sample, sequenced in a study of T cells in Graves' hyperthyroidism and ophthalmopathy. Researchers took RNA transcripts and amplified the TCR beta CDR3 regions from them. The HTBI primer set was used in a first-round RT-PCR of the TCR CDR3. TCRdb re-called the multiplex PCR reads with MiXCR, one entry per CDR3 protein. The table includes approximately 400,000 distinct CDR3 sequences, 19% detected once. Material: blood. These receptors were collected from a woman between 18 and 30 years old with Graves' hyperthyroidism.

This chain uses TRBV18 with TRBJ1-5, with unresolved D. The CDR3 length is 16 residues. Trimming shortened V by 2 bases and J by 1 base, and 12 bases separated the two germline ends. The V gene's germline CDR1 is KGHSH and CDR2 LQKENI. CDR3 residues: CASSPSLGLSNQPQHF. CDR3 bases: TGTGCCAGCTCACCATCGCTGGGTCTCAGCAATCAGCCCCAGCATTTT.

In this sample, this clonotype turned up many times. The gene calls are TRBV10-3 and TRBJ2-7; 7 nucleotides agree with TRBD2. Germline CDR1 and CDR2: ENHRY and SYGVKD. This CDR3 comprises 16 residues. V was pared by 5 bases and J by 0 bases, with 10 bases of the junction left unmatched. DNA for the CDR3: TGTGCCATCAGTCACTTCTTGGGGGGGGTCTCCTACGAGCAGTACTTC. The encoded protein is CAISHFLGGVSYEQYF.

At least ten counts were recorded for this clonotype. The rearrangement uses TRBV28 and TRBJ1-2, with D hard to call. Trimming stripped 11 bases from V and 8 bases from J, with 18 bases between. Germline CDR1 and CDR2: MDHEN and SYDVKM. The CDR3 totals 12 residues. The CDR3 reads CALNSGERGYTF. Here the CDR3 DNA reads TGTGCCTTAAATTCCGGGGAAAGGGGCTACACCTTC.

The chain has TRBV6-1 and TRBJ1-5; D remains ambiguous. The CDR3 length is 13 residues. Germline CDR1 and CDR2: MNHNS and SASEGT. V was clipped by 2 bases and J by 3 bases, with 5 bases between them. The CDR3 sequence is CASSEWINQPQHF. The CDR3 DNA follows: TGTGCCAGCAGTGAATGGATCAATCAGCCCCAGCATTTT.

The rearrangement joins TRBV6-1 to TRBJ2-7; 10 bases match TRBD2. CDR1 is MNHNS, CDR2 SASEGT, per germline. Trimming cost V 4 bases and J 7 bases; bases outside gene matches: 10. There are 15 residues in the CDR3. The CDR3 DNA reads TGTGCCAGCAGTGCGAGGGCTAGCGGGAGCGATGAGCAGTACTTC. Protein: CASSARASGSDEQYF.

At least ten counts were recorded for this clonotype. The rearrangement joins TRBV6-1 to TRBJ1-6, with 7 positions matching TRBD1. The length of the CDR3 is 14 residues. Trimming removed 6 bases from V and 5 bases from J; junction bases left unmatched: 4. Germline V gene lookup returns CDR1 MNHNS and CDR2 SASEGT. In DNA form, the CDR3 reads TGTGCCAGCAGGGGGACAGCCAATAATTCACCCCTCCACTTT. Its protein product is CASRGTANNSPLHF.